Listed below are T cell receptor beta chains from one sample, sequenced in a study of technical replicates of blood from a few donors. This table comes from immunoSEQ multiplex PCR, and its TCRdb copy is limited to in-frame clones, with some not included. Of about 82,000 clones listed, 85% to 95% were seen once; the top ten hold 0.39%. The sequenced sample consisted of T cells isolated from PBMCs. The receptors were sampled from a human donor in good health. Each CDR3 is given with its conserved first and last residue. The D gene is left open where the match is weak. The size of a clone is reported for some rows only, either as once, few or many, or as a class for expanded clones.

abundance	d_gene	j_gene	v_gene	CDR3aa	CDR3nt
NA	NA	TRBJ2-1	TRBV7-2	CASTKPSRSYNEQFF	TGTGCCAGCACCAAACCTAGTAGGTCCTACAATGAGCAGTTCTTC
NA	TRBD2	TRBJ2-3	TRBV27	CASSCPLAGCTDTQYF	TGTGCCAGCAGTTGCCCCCTAGCGGGATGCACAGATACGCAGTATTTT
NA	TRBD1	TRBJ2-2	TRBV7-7	CASSADRGTYTGELFF	TGTGCCAGCAGCGCGGACAGGGGGACTTACACCGGGGAGCTGTTTTTT
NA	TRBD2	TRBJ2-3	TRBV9	CASSALAGAGTDTQYF	TGTGCCAGCAGCGCCCTAGCGGGAGCGGGAACAGATACGCAGTATTTT
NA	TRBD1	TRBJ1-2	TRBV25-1	CASSGPGQGKGANYGYTF	TGTGCCAGCAGTGGTCCGGGACAGGGTAAAGGAGCTAACTATGGCTACACCTTC
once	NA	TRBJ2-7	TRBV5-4	CASSVGSYEQYF	TGTGCCAGCAGCGTCGGGAGCTACGAGCAGTACTTC
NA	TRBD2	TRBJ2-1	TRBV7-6	CASSLIGLLAGTVGNEQFF	TGTGCCAGCAGCTTAATAGGATTGCTAGCGGGTACAGTAGGCAATGAGCAGTTCTTC
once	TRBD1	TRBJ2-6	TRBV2	CASRLQGAPSGANVLTF	TGTGCCAGCAGACTACAGGGGGCTCCCAGCGGGGCCAACGTCCTGACTTTC
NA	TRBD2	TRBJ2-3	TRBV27	CATKDLAGGHGTQYF	TGTGCCACCAAGGATTTAGCGGGAGGTCATGGTACGCAGTATTTT
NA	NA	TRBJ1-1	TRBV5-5	CASTASTGMNTEAFF	TGTGCCAGCACCGCAAGTACAGGGATGAACACTGAAGCTTTCTTT
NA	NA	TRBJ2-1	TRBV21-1	CASSTMQREGDEQFF	TGTGCCAGCAGCACTATGCAGCGGGAAGGCGATGAGCAGTTCTTC
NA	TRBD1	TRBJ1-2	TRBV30	CAWLPQGVMDGYTF	TGTGCCTGGCTTCCCCAGGGGGTGATGGATGGCTACACCTTC
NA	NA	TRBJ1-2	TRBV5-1	CASSLERGNYGYTF	TGCGCCAGCAGCTTGGAGCGAGGGAACTATGGCTACACCTTC
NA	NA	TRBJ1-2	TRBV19	CASTIRGGVHGYTF	TGTGCCAGTACCATACGAGGAGGGGTTCATGGCTACACCTTC
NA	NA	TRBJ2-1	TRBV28	CATAWVGTPEFF	TGTGCCACCGCCTGGGTCGGGACTCCGGAGTTCTTC
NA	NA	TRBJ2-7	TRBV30	CAWSLERQPTYEQYF	TGTGCCTGGAGTCTAGAAAGACAGCCTACCTACGAGCAGTACTTC
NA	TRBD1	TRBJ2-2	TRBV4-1	CASWRQGAGDTGELFF	TGCGCCAGCTGGAGACAGGGGGCGGGGGACACCGGGGAGCTGTTTTTT
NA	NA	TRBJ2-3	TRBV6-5	CASGGGDTQYF	TGTGCCAGCGGAGGTGGAGATACGCAGTATTTT
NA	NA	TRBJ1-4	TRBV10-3	CAISEARGEKLFF	TGTGCCATCAGTGAGGCTAGGGGTGAAAAACTGTTTTTT
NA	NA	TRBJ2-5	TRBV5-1	CASGPTAQQETQYF	TGCGCCAGCGGACCGACAGCGCAGCAAGAGACCCAGTACTTC
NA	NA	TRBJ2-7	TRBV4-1	CASSPPGREQYF	TGCGCCAGCAGCCCGCCGGGAAGGGAGCAGTACTTC
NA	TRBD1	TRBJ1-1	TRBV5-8	CASSLPTGGLTEAFF	TGTGCCAGCAGCTTGCCAACAGGGGGCCTCACTGAAGCTTTCTTT
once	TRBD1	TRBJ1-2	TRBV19	CASSIERDSNYGYTF	TGTGCCAGTAGTATAGAGAGGGACAGCAACTATGGCTACACCTTC
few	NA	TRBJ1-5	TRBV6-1	CASSHSPNQPQHF	TGTGCCAGCAGTCATAGTCCCAATCAGCCCCAGCATTTT
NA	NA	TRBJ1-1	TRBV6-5	CASSYSNSPWWAFF	TGTGCCAGCAGTTACTCCAACAGTCCCTGGTGGGCTTTCTTT
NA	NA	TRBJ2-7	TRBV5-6	CASSPELEGFWGEQYF	TGTGCCAGCAGCCCAGAGTTGGAGGGCTTTTGGGGCGAGCAGTACTTC
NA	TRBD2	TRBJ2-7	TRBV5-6	CASSRLAGGPLYEQYF	TGTGCCAGCAGTAGATTAGCGGGAGGGCCGCTTTACGAGCAGTACTTC
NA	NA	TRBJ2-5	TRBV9	CASSPRTRVGETQYF	TGTGCCAGCAGCCCGAGGACCAGGGTCGGGGAGACCCAGTACTTC
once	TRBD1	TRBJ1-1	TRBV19	CASSEEGTGGNTEAFF	TGTGCCAGTAGTGAAGAGGGAACAGGGGGCAACACTGAAGCTTTCTTT